These T cell receptor beta chains were read from a single sample in a study of blood T cell repertoires in COVID-19. The repertoire was sequenced with immunoSEQ multiplex PCR; TCRdb's copy has only in-frame clones and lacks some. The sample records some 200,000 clones, about 72% being singletons. The specimen sequenced was PBMCs or T cells enriched from blood (not recorded which). These receptor sequences come from a woman between 45 and 65 years old who had recovered from COVID-19. Each CDR3 is given with its conserved first and last residue. The D gene is left open where the match is weak. The size field is filled for only some rows; it gives once, few, many or a size class.

CDR3: CASSPRTGHTEAFF; DNA: TGTGCCAGCAGCCCACGGACAGGGCACACTGAAGCTTTCTTT; size: few; D: TRBD1; J: TRBJ1-1; V: TRBV7-2
CDR3: CASSPSGTTHTQYF; DNA: TGTGCCAGCTCACCGAGCGGGACGACCCATACGCAGTATTTT; size: -; D: TRBD2; J: TRBJ2-3; V: TRBV18
CDR3: CASQGMNTEAFF; DNA: TGTGCCAGCCAGGGGATGAACACTGAAGCTTTCTTT; size: -; D: -; J: TRBJ1-1; V: TRBV12-3/TRBV12-4
CDR3: CASSLGAGLTGELFF; DNA: TGTGCCAGCAGCTTAGGAGCGGGTCTAACCGGGGAGCTGTTTTTT; size: -; D: -; J: TRBJ2-2; V: TRBV11-3
CDR3: CSSSGAGLTFF; DNA: TGCAGCTCTAGCGGGGCGGGGCTGACTTTCTTT; size: -; D: -; J: TRBJ1-1; V: TRBV29-1
CDR3: CAWSPQGAAEAFF; DNA: TGTGCCTGGAGCCCACAGGGGGCGGCTGAAGCTTTCTTT; size: -; D: TRBD1; J: TRBJ1-1; V: TRBV30
CDR3: CSARGTGGQYF; DNA: TGCAGTGCTAGAGGTACGGGGGGCCAGTATTTT; size: once; D: -; J: TRBJ2-3; V: TRBV20-1
CDR3: CASSVVSDTQYF; DNA: TGTGCCAGCAGCGTAGTATCAGATACGCAGTATTTT; size: -; D: -; J: TRBJ2-3; V: TRBV9
CDR3: CASSHRVRETQYF; DNA: TGTGCCAGCAGCCACAGGGTGAGAGAGACCCAGTACTTC; size: -; D: -; J: TRBJ2-5; V: TRBV7-3
CDR3: CASGSSRALRAELFF; DNA: TGTGCCAGCGGGAGTAGTCGGGCTCTGAGGGCGGAGCTGTTTTTT; size: -; D: -; J: TRBJ2-2; V: TRBV2
CDR3: CASSRDRLNTEAFF; DNA: TGTGCCAGCAGCAGGGACAGATTGAACACTGAAGCTTTCTTT; size: -; D: TRBD1; J: TRBJ1-1; V: TRBV7-9
CDR3: CATLGTILNYEQYF; DNA: TGTGCCACCCTTGGGACTATCCTAAACTACGAGCAGTACTTC; size: -; D: TRBD2; J: TRBJ2-7; V: TRBV24-1
CDR3: CASSLFAGVDTQYF; DNA: TGTGCCAGCAGCTTATTCGCGGGAGTAGATACGCAGTATTTT; size: -; D: TRBD2; J: TRBJ2-3; V: TRBV7-3
CDR3: CASSLGSGRSDTQYF; DNA: TGTGCCAGCAGCTTAGGTAGCGGGAGGTCAGATACGCAGTATTTT; size: few; D: TRBD2; J: TRBJ2-3; V: TRBV7-2